The 22 T cell receptor beta chains presented below share a single source sample, sequenced in a study of vaccination and CD4 T cells after COVID-19. For these TCRs, the target antigens are not known. The treatment here: approximately nine-day PBMC culture with coronavirus spike peptide pools or control peptides (ViraFEST assay). At the Johns Hopkins FTIC core, DNA taken from cultured CD4+ T cells was sequenced by way of the Oncomine TCR Beta short-read assay. MiXCR, applied by TCRdb to the PCR reads, yields one record per CDR3 protein. In the table there are roughly 20,000 distinct CDR3 sequences, roughly 45% of which are singletons. The sample was CD4+ T cells from blood, cultured in vitro, taken before SARS-CoV-2 vaccination. These receptors were collected from a human donor who had recovered from COVID-19.

This clonotype was counted only a few times. The rearrangement links TRBV6-2 or TRBV6-3 to TRBJ1-2, with TRBD1 matching over 9 bases. CDR1 is MNHEY, CDR2 SVGEGT, per germline. The CDR3 sequence is 14 residues long. V gave up 8 bases and J gave up 4 bases; unmatched junction bases: 8. CDR3 sequence reads: CASGNRGLGYGYTF. The CDR3 DNA follows: TGTGCCAGCGGAAACAGGGGGCTAGGCTATGGCTACACCTTC.

The chain employs TRBV6-5 and TRBJ2-1, with D possibly being TRBD1 (6 bases). CDR1 and CDR2 (germline): MNHEY, SVGAGI. The CDR3 has 12 amino acids. The V and J ends lost 4 bases and 10 bases respectively, with 11 bases between them. The CDR3 sequence: CASSSTGKEQFF. DNA for the CDR3: TGTGCCAGCAGTTCCACAGGGAAGGAGCAGTTCTTC.

The chain joins TRBV6-1 to TRBJ2-5; D is perhaps TRBD1 (6 bases). Germline-derived CDR1 and CDR2 are MNHNS and SASEGT. V shed 6 bases and J shed 1 base, with 12 bases lying between them. CDR3 length equals 14 residues. The CDR3 protein is CASSPGHVQETQYF. In DNA, the CDR3 is TGTGCCAGCAGCCCGGGACACGTCCAAGAGACCCAGTACTTC.

The chain employs TRBV6-1 and TRBJ1-2, with 9 nucleotides matching TRBD1. V shed 6 bases and J 8 bases; nucleotides not matched to a gene: 7. CDR3 length: 13 residues. Germline V gene data show CDR1 as MNHNS and CDR2 as SASEGT. The CDR3 DNA sequence: TGTGCCAGCAGCCCCCGGGACAGGGAAGGCTACACCTTC. Protein sequence: CASSPRDREGYTF.

This chain uses TRBV27 with TRBJ2-1, with 9 bases that match TRBD1. The germline CDR1 and CDR2 sequences are MNHEY and SMNVEV (reference sequence). This CDR3 is built from 17 residues. The V and J ends lost 4 bases and 4 bases, in that order; junction bases with no gene match: 11. The DNA of the CDR3 is TGTGCCAGCAGTTCCGGGGGTTCGGGACAGGGATACAATGAGCAGTTCTTC. Translating it yields CASSSGGSGQGYNEQFF.

This chain links TRBV7-9 with TRBJ1-3; tentatively, D is TRBD1 (5 bases). Germline CDR1 and CDR2: SEHNR and FQNEAQ (reference sequence). CDR3 length equals 14 residues. V lost 3 bases, J lost 1 base, and 7 bases lay in between. CDR3 nucleotide sequence: TGTGCCAGCAGCTTGACAGCTTCTGGAAACACCATATATTTT. Translation: CASSLTASGNTIYF.

This clonotype was detected only a few times. The rearrangement joins TRBV20-1 to TRBJ2-3; TRBD1 might be the D (5 bases). Germline V lookup: CDR1 DFQATT, CDR2 SNEGSKA (reference sequence). CDR3 size: 14 residues. V was cut by 6 bases and J by 1 base, with 14 bases left in between. CDR3: CSAPGHQGTDTQYF. CDR3 sequence (DNA): TGCAGTGCCCCTGGACATCAGGGCACAGATACGCAGTATTTT.

This chain joins TRBV5-1 and TRBJ2-5, with 7 positions matching TRBD2. V lost 1 base and J lost 4; bases outside the gene matches: 1. The CDR3 has 13 residues. Germline CDR1 is SGHRS and CDR2 is YFSETQ. The CDR3 loop reads CASSLPSGETQYF. DNA for the CDR3: TGCGCCAGCAGCTTGCCTAGCGGAGAGACCCAGTACTTC.

In its sample, this clonotype was seen a few times. The chain has TRBV15 and TRBJ2-2; tentatively, D is TRBD2 (5 bases). There are 14 residues in the CDR3. Germline CDR1 is LNHNV and CDR2 is YYDKDF (reference sequence). The V and J ends lost 0 bases and 6 bases respectively, with 8 bases between them. CDR3 sequence: CATSRDTRAGELFF. In nucleotides, the CDR3 is TGTGCCACCAGCAGAGATACGAGGGCCGGGGAGCTGTTTTTT.

The chain employs TRBV19 and TRBJ2-3; D is unclear. The length of the CDR3 is 15 residues. Germline V lookup: CDR1 LNHDA, CDR2 SQIVND (reference sequence). V gave up 5 bases and J gave up 4 bases, with 16 bases separating them. CDR3 nucleotide sequence: TGTGCCAGTAGTCCTACCCCTAGGGCGGCAGATACGCAGTATTTT. Translation: CASSPTPRAADTQYF.

The CDR3 loop reads CSARDRSGSSYNEQFF. CDR3 sequence (DNA): TGCAGTGCTAGAGATCGGAGCGGGAGCTCCTACAATGAGCAGTTCTTC. The V gene is TRBV20-1, the J gene TRBJ2-1, with TRBD2 identical over 8 bases. Per germline, CDR1 DFQATT and CDR2 SNEGSKA (reference sequence). The CDR3 is 16 residues long. The V segment lost 0 bases and the J segment 0 bases; nucleotides outside the gene matches: 4.

V usage is TRBV30 and J usage is TRBJ2-2; 8 bases line up with TRBD1. Germline V CDR1 and CDR2: GTSNPN, SVGIG (reference sequence). The CDR3 has 16 residues. The ends lost 7 bases at V and 7 bases at J; junction bases unmatched: 17. CDR3 in DNA: TGTGCCTCCCAAAGACAGGGGCATGGGGTTTACGGGGAGCTGTTTTTT. This gives the protein CASQRQGHGVYGELFF.

V is TRBV6-4 and J is TRBJ2-1; 7 nucleotides line up with TRBD1. Looked up from germline, CDR1 is MRHNA and CDR2 is SNTAGT. With 10 bases clipped from V and 5 bases from J, the junction kept 11 bases outside the gene matches. The CDR3 totals 14 residues. The CDR3 bases are TGTGCCACTGGGGACAGTCGAGACCACAATGAGCAGTTCTTC. Protein sequence: CATGDSRDHNEQFF.

The chain carries TRBV28 and TRBJ1-1; D is unresolved. This CDR3 contains 12 residues. CDR1 and CDR2 from the germline V gene are MDHEN and SYDVKM. CDR3 residues: CGGRGLNTEAFF. The CDR3 coding sequence is TGTGGAGGGAGAGGCTTGAACACTGAAGCTTTCTTT.

The chain is built from TRBV6-5 and TRBJ2-3; D remains unclear. Germline loops: CDR1 MNHEY, CDR2 SVGAGI. V shed 2 bases and J shed 4 bases, with 13 bases lying between them. The length of the CDR3 is 15 residues. This CDR3 reads CASSYGGPGADTQYF. CDR3 nucleotide sequence: TGTGCCAGCAGTTACGGTGGGCCGGGCGCAGATACGCAGTATTTT.

The chain uses TRBV24-1 and TRBJ2-3; TRBD1 aligns across 9 bases. There are 15 residues in the CDR3. Trimming at V came to 4 bases and at J to 5 bases, leaving 6 bases not matched to a gene. The germline V gene encodes CDR1 KGHDR and CDR2 SFDVKD. CDR3 amino acids: CATSDQGQGRDTQYF. As DNA, the CDR3 is TGTGCCACCAGTGACCAAGGACAGGGGAGAGATACGCAGTATTTT.

This rearrangement joins TRBV20-1 to TRBJ2-7; D possibly corresponds to TRBD2 (5 bases). There are 11 residues in the CDR3. Germline V gives CDR1 DFQATT, CDR2 SNEGSKA (reference sequence). The CDR3 DNA reads TGCAATGGGTTGGCGGGCTACGAGCAGTACTTC. This translates into CNGLAGYEQYF.

This clonotype is deemed medium-sized. This sequence joins TRBV7-8 and TRBJ1-5; D not certain. The CDR3 is 14 residues long. The V and J ends lost 6 bases and 1 base respectively, with 10 bases between them. CDR1 is SGHVS, CDR2 FQNEAQ, per germline. DNA for the CDR3: TGTGCCAGCAGGGGCGCGTTGAGCAATCAGCCCCAGCATTTT. This encodes CASRGALSNQPQHF.

The chain employs TRBV6-2 or TRBV6-3 and TRBJ1-5, with D uncertain. The ends were cut back, 10 bases at V and 1 base at J, with 14 bases in the middle. The CDR3 length is 14 residues. Germline CDR1 MNHEY, CDR2 SVGEGT. CDR3 nucleotides: TGTGCCACCCAAGAAGGGTTGAGCAATCAGCCCCAGCATTTT. This codes for CATQEGLSNQPQHF.

The V gene is TRBV19, the J gene TRBJ2-6; TRBD1 matches 8 bases. V gave up 7 bases and J gave up 2 bases; unmatched junction bases: 4. Germline V CDR1 and CDR2: LNHDA, SQIVND (reference sequence). This CDR3 is 15 amino acids long. This CDR3 is CASTAGGTGANVLTF. The CDR3 DNA sequence: TGTGCCAGTACCGCAGGGGGCACTGGGGCCAACGTCCTGACTTTC.

The V gene is TRBV2, the J gene TRBJ1-1; D is unresolved. The CDR3 covers 14 residues. The germline V gene has CDR1 SNHLY and CDR2 FYNNEI. V gave up 4 bases and J gave up 4 bases, with 13 bases separating them. CDR3 nucleotide sequence: TGTGCCAGCAGTGTAAGCGACGTGGGCACTGAAGCTTTCTTT. Amino acid sequence: CASSVSDVGTEAFF.

This rearrangement joins TRBV14 to TRBJ2-3; 9 nucleotides line up with TRBD2. CDR1 and CDR2 (germline): SGHDN, FVKESK. The CDR3 has 16 residues. J gave up 6 bases and V 4 bases, and 11 bases lay outside the gene matches. The CDR3 bases are TGTGCCAGCAGCCTCGATCTAGCGGGAAGCGGTGATACGCAGTATTTT. Amino acid sequence: CASSLDLAGSGDTQYF.